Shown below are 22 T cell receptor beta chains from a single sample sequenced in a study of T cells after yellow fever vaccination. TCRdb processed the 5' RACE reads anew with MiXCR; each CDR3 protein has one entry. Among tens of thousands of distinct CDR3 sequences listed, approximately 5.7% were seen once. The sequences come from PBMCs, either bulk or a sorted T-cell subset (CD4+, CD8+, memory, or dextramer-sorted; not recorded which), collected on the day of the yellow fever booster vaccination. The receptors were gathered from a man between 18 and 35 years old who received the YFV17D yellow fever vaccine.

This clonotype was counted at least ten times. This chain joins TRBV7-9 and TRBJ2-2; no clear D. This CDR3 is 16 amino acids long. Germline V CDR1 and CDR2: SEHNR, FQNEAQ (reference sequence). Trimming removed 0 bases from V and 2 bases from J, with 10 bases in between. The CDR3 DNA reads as TGTGCCAGCAGCTTAGCGGGCCTCACCAACACCGGGGAGCTGTTTTTT. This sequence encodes CASSLAGLTNTGELFF.

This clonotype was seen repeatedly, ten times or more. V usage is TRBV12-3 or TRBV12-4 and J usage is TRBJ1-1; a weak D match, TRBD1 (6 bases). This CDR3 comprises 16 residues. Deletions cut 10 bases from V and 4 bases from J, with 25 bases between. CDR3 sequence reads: CAIRSTGGAWATEAFF. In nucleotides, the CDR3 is TGTGCCATCAGATCGACAGGCGGGGCGTGGGCCACTGAAGCTTTCTTT.

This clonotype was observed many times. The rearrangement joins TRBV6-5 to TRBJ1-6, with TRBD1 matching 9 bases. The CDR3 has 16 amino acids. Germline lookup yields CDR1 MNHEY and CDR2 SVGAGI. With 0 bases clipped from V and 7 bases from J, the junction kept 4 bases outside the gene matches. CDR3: CASSYSSGTGNSPLHF. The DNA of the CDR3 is TGTGCCAGCAGTTACTCATCCGGGACAGGGAATTCACCCCTCCACTTT.

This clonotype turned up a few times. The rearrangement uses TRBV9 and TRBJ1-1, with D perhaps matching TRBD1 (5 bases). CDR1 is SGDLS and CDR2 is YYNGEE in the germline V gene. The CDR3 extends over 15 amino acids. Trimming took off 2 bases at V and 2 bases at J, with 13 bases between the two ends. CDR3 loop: CASSVSLTANTEAFF. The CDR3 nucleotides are TGTGCCAGCAGCGTCTCTCTGACAGCCAACACTGAAGCTTTCTTT.

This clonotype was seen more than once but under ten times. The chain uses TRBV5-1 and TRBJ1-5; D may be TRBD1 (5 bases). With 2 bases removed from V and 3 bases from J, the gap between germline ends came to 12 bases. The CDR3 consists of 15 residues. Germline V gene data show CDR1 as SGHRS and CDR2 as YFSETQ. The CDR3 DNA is TGCGCCAGCAGCTTTTCCGGGGACCCCAATCAGCCCCAGCATTTT. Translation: CASSFSGDPNQPQHF.

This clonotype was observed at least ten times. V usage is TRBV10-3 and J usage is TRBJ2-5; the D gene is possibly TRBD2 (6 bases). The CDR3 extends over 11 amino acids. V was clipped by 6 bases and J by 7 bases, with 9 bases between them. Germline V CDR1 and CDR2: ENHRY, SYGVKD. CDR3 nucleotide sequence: TGTGCCATCAGGGGGGAGGTGACCCAGTACTTC. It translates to CAIRGEVTQYF.

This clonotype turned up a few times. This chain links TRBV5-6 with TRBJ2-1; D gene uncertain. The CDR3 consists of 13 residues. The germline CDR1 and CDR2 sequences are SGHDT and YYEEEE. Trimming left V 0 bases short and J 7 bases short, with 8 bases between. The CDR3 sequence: CASSLGQGNEQFF. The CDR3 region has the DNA TGTGCCAGCAGCTTGGGGCAAGGGAATGAGCAGTTCTTC. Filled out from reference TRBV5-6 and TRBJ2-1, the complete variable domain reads DAGVTQSPTHLIKTRGQQVTLRCSPKSGHDTVSWYQQALGQGPQFIFQYYEEEERQRGNFPDRFSGHQFPNYSSELNVNALLLGDSALYLCASSLGQGNEQFFGPGTRLTVL.

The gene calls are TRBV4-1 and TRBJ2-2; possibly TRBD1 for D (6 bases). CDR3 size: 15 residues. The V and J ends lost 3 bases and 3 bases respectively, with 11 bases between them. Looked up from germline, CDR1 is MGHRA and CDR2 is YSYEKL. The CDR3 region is CASSHGQTYTGELFF. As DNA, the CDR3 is TGCGCCAGCAGCCACGGACAGACTTACACCGGGGAGCTGTTTTTT.

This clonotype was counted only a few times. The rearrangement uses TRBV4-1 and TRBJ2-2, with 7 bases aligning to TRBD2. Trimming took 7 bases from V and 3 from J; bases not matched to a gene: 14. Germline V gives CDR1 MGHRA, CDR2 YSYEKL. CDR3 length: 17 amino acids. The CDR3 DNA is TGCGCCAGCACCCGAACGGGTAACGGGGGGTACACCGGGGAGCTGTTTTTT. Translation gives CASTRTGNGGYTGELFF.

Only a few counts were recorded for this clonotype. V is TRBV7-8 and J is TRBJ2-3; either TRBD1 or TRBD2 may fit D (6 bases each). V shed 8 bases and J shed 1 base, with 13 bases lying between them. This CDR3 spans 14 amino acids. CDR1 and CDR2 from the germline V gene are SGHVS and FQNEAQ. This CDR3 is CASLGGSGTDTQYF. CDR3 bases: TGTGCCAGCCTAGGGGGGTCGGGCACAGATACGCAGTATTTT.

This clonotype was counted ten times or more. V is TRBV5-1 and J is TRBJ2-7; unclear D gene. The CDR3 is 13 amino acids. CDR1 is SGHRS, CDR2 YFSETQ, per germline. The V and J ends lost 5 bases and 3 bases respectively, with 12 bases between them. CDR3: CASRDGARYEQYF. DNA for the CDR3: TGCGCCAGCAGGGACGGAGCTCGCTACGAGCAGTACTTC.

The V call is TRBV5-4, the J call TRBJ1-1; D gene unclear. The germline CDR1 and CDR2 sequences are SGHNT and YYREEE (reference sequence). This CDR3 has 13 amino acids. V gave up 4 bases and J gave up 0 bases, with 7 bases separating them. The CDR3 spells CASSNDVNTEAFF. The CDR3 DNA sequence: TGTGCCAGCAGCAATGATGTGAACACTGAAGCTTTCTTT.

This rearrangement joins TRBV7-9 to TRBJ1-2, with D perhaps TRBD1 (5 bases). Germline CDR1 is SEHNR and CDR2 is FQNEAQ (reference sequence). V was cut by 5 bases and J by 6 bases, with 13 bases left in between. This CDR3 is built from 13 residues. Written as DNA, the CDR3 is TGTGCCAGCAGCGGGGCGGACGGGCATGGCTACACCTTC. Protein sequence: CASSGADGHGYTF.

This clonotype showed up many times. CDR3 nucleotide sequence: TGTGCCAGCAGTCCACAGGACAATCTGAATGAGCAGTTCTTC. Encoded protein: CASSPQDNLNEQFF. The genes are TRBV6-2 or TRBV6-3 and TRBJ2-1, with a tentative D call TRBD1 (5 bases). The ends were cut back, 5 bases at V and 7 bases at J, with 15 bases in the middle. Germline CDR1 MNHEY, CDR2 SVGEGT. The CDR3 covers 14 residues.

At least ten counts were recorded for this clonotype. For the CDR3, the DNA is TGTGCCAGCAGTTCAAGGGACTACCAAGAGACCCAGTACTTC. Translated, it gives CASSSRDYQETQYF. The rearrangement links TRBV13 to TRBJ2-5, with D perhaps TRBD2 (6 bases). Germline-derived CDR1 and CDR2 are PRHDT and FYEKMQ (reference sequence). Between the trimmed V and J ends, which lost 6 bases and 0 bases, there was a span of 11 bases. The CDR3 covers 14 residues.

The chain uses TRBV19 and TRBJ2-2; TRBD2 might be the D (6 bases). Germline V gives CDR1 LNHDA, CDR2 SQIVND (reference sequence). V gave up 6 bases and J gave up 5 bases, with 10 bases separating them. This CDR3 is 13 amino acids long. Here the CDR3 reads CASRSGGTGELFF. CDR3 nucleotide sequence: TGTGCCAGTAGATCCGGGGGTACCGGGGAGCTGTTTTTT.

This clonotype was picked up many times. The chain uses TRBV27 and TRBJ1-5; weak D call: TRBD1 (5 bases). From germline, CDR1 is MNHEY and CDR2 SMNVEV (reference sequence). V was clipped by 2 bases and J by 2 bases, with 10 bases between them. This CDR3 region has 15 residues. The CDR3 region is CASSLGGEGNQPQHF. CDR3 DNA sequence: TGTGCCAGCAGTTTAGGGGGTGAGGGCAATCAGCCCCAGCATTTT.

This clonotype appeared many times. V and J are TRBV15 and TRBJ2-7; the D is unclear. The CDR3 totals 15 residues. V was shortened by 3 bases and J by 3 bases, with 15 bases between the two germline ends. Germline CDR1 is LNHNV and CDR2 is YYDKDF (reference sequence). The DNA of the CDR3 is TGTGCCACCAGCAGTACAGCTACCAACCTCTACGAGCAGTACGTC. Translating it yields CATSSTATNLYEQYV.

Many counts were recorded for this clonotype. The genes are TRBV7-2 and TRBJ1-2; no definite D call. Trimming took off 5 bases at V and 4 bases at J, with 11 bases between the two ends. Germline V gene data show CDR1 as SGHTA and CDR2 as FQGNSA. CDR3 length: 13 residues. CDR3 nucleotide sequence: TGTGCCAGCAGCGCGTCCCGCGTCTATGGCTACACCTTC. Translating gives CASSASRVYGYTF. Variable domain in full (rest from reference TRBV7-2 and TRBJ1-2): GAGVSQSPSNKVTEKGKDVELRCDPISGHTALYWYRQSLGQGLEFLIYFQGNSAPDKSGLPSDRFSAERTGGSVSTLTIQRTQQEDSAVYLCASSASRVYGYTFGSGTRLTVV.

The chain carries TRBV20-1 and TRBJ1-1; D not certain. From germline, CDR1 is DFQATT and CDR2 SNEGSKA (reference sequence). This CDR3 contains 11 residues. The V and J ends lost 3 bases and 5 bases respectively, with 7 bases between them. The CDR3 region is CSARVVTEAFF. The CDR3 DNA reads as TGCAGTGCTAGGGTGGTAACTGAAGCTTTCTTT.

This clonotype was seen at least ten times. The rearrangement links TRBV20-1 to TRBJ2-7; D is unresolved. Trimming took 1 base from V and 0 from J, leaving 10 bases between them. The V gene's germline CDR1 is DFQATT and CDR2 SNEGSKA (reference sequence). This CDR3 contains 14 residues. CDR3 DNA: TGCAGTGCTAGAGCCCGTTGGAGCTCCTACGAGCAGTACTTC. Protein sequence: CSARARWSSYEQYF.

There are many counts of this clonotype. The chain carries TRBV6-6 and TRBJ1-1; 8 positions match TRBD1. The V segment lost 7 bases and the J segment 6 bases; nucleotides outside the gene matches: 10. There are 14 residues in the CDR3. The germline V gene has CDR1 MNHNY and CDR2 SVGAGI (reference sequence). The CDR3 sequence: CASTWTGLNSEAFF. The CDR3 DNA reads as TGTGCCAGCACCTGGACAGGGCTTAATTCTGAAGCTTTCTTT.